This entry is about one T cell receptor (beta chain). These data come from a study of cytomegalovirus exposure and HLA in healthy donors. Vbeta (60) and Jbeta (13) primers were used in the PCR. The table came from immunoSEQ multiplex PCR; TCRdb's copy has only in-frame clones and leaves some out. The top ten hold 5% to 7% of the sample, which has approximately 180,000 clones, roughly 79% seen once. Trimming removed 2 bases from V and 7 bases from J; junction bases left unmatched: 4. Germline loops: CDR1 MDHEN, CDR2 SYDVKM. CDR3 length equals 15 residues. The J gene is TRBJ2-1, the V gene TRBV28, with 11 positions matching TRBD2. Source material: PBMCs. This clonotype was obtained from a man aged 40-49 years in good health and CMV-seropositive. CDR3 amino acids: CASSLLAGGRNEQFF. In DNA, the CDR3 is TGTGCCAGCAGTTTACTAGCGGGAGGCCGGAATGAGCAGTTCTTC.